The sequence of this T cell receptor beta chain was determined in a study of OX40 agonist ivuxolimab in advanced cancers. Study-wide context: Patients got intravenous ivuxolimab at 0.01 to 10 mg/kg every 2 weeks.

Germline V lookup: CDR1 SEHNR, CDR2 FQNEAQ (reference sequence). This CDR3 contains 15 residues. J lost 0 bases, V lost 5 bases, and 7 bases had no gene match. Libraries were prepared by immunoSEQ multiplex PCR; TCRdb keeps only in-frame clonotypes and omits some of them. The data show tens of thousands of clones, more than 70% seen once. The clonotype comes from an adult with an advanced solid tumor such as melanoma, head and neck, liver or kidney cancer. The sequencing here drew on CD4+ or CD8+ T cells sorted from blood, taken in a trial of the OX40 agonist ivuxolimab. This chain connects TRBV7-9 to TRBJ2-7, with TRBD1 matching over 7 bases. DNA of the CDR3: TGTGCCAGCAGCCGAGGGACAGCTACCTCCTACGAGCAGTACTTC. As protein: CASSRGTATSYEQYF.